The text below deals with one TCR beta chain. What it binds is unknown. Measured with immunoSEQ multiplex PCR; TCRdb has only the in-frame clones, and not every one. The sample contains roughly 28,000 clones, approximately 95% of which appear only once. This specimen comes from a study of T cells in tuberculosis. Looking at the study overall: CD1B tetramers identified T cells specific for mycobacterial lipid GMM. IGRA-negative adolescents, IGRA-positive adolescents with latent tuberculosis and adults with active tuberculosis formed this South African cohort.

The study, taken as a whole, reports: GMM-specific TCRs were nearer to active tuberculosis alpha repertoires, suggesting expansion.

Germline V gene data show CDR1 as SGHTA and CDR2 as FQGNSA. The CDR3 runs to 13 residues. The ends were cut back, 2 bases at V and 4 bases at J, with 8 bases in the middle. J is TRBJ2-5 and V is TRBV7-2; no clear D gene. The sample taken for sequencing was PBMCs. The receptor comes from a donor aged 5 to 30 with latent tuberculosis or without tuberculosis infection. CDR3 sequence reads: CASSLSLGETQYF. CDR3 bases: TGTGCCAGCAGCTTAAGTCTCGGAGAGACCCAGTACTTC.